The TCR beta chain described here comes from a study of identical twins. Whole-study results and caveats: Out-of-frame alpha sequences shared by twins were enriched for low generation probability.

In the case of this clonotype: No antigen is known for it.

V was trimmed by 3 bases and J by 5 bases, leaving 10 bases between them. The CDR3 runs to 14 residues. Germline lookup yields CDR1 SNHLY and CDR2 FYNNEI. In TCRdb, the 5' RACE reads were re-called with MiXCR into one record per CDR3 protein. The sample has 1.5 million to 2 million distinct CDR3 sequences, roughly 35% seen once. The TCR was taken from a newborn girl in good health. Material: cord blood. The chain joins TRBV2 to TRBJ1-4; D remains ambiguous. The CDR3 region is CASSEKRWNEKLFF. CDR3 DNA sequence: TGTGCCAGCAGTGAGAAAAGGTGGAATGAAAAACTGTTTTTT.